The rows below give T cell receptor beta chains drawn from one sample of a study of identical twins. From the 5' RACE reads, TCRdb called clonotypes with MiXCR, one entry per CDR3 protein. This sample carries over 200,000 distinct CDR3 sequences, about 10% of them seen once, and the ten largest clones take about 9%. The sample taken for sequencing was memory T cells sorted from blood. Receptors originate from a man aged 45-60 years in good health. The CDR3 runs from the conserved cysteine through the conserved F or W.

>TRBV11-2|14|TRBJ2-1
CASSLVEGRNEQFF
>TRBV11-2|17|TRBJ2-5
CASSLWAGTGPGETQYF
>TRBV5-1|13|TRBJ2-1
CASSLALHNEQFF
>TRBV7-2|15|TRBJ2-5
CASRSDRESFTMQYF
>TRBV20-1|15|TRBJ2-4
CSAASGGLAKNIQYF
>TRBV12-3/TRBV12-4|13|TRBJ1-2
CASSLRAGDGYTF
>TRBV20-1|13|TRBJ2-1
CSARASGRNEQFF
>TRBV20-1|13|TRBJ1-1
CSPTGGLNTEAFF
>TRBV12-3/TRBV12-4|14|TRBJ2-2
CASSGTLGTGELFF
>TRBV7-2|14|TRBJ1-6
CASSTRWQASPLHF
>TRBV12-3/TRBV12-4|13|TRBJ2-1
CASSRRRNNEQFF
>TRBV20-1|12|TRBJ2-3
CSASPEADTQYF
>TRBV6-5|16|TRBJ2-2
CASSYGTSGRAGELFF
>TRBV29-1|13|TRBJ1-4
CSVLQGIGEKLFF
>TRBV19|15|TRBJ2-7
CASSHPGQGTYEQYF
>TRBV27|18|TRBJ2-7
CASSLFPNRDRDSYEQYF
>TRBV6-4|16|TRBJ2-2
CASSAGTSGPTGELFF
>TRBV29-1|15|TRBJ2-3
CSARSGGDSTDTQYF
>TRBV7-9|15|TRBJ2-1
CASSHTSGAYNEQFF
>TRBV28|13|TRBJ2-1
CASSPGTSGIMVF
>TRBV12-3/TRBV12-4|13|TRBJ2-3
CASRRNPTDTQYF
>TRBV5-1|14|TRBJ1-6
CASMPGQGNSPLHF
>TRBV11-2|11|TRBJ2-7
CASSWSGEQYF
>TRBV20-1|12|TRBJ2-3
CSASPTPPSQYF
>TRBV27|14|TRBJ1-4
CASRLTGNGEKLFF
>TRBV12-3/TRBV12-4|14|TRBJ2-5
CASSLALTQETQYF
>TRBV5-1|14|TRBJ2-7
CASSLLAGDYEQYF
>TRBV4-2|15|TRBJ1-6
CASSARGLDNSPLHF
>TRBV7-6|15|TRBJ2-7
CASSLGGVGPYEQYF
>TRBV19|15|TRBJ1-5
CASTEGRGSNQPQHF
>TRBV29-1|11|TRBJ2-1
CSGTSYNEQFF
>TRBV5-5|13|TRBJ2-2
CASSTNRAGELFF
>TRBV20-1|14|TRBJ2-1
CSATTGTSMAEQFF
>TRBV5-1|14|TRBJ2-7
CASSLGFGSYEQYF
>TRBV12-3/TRBV12-4|15|TRBJ1-5
CASSSGQGRSQPQHF
>TRBV6-5|15|TRBJ2-2
CASSYPGISSGELFF
>TRBV5-8|16|TRBJ2-3
CASSFRVSGIADTQYF
>TRBV7-8|13|TRBJ1-1
CASSLVPGRGAFF
>TRBV24-1|13|TRBJ2-3
CAIRDRATDTQYF
>TRBV7-7|13|TRBJ2-5
CASSRDGQETQYF
>TRBV6-1|14|TRBJ1-2
CASSLRDRGYGYTF
>TRBV20-1|13|TRBJ2-1
CSARGVSYNEQFF
>TRBV4-2|15|TRBJ2-3
CASSPAAGYTDTQYF
>TRBV29-1|14|TRBJ2-2
CSTTGQQNTGELFF
>TRBV20-1|14|TRBJ2-5
CSAREPGYQETQYF
>TRBV3-1|13|TRBJ1-2
CASSQRGGYGYTF
>TRBV12-3/TRBV12-4|12|TRBJ1-1
CASSRIEAEAFF
>TRBV15|16|TRBJ1-4
CATSRVWDRPLEGLFF
>TRBV7-2|14|TRBJ2-7
CASSFTASGVEQYF
>TRBV5-4|14|TRBJ2-3
CASSGIAGVDTQYF
>TRBV20-1|15|TRBJ1-2
CSARDNRAENYGYTF
>TRBV4-3|13|TRBJ2-7
CASSQDPQTEQYF
>TRBV29-1|14|TRBJ1-4
CSVAITGRGEKLFF
>TRBV12-3/TRBV12-4|14|TRBJ1-5
CASSFGGAEQPQHF
>TRBV12-3/TRBV12-4|15|TRBJ2-3
CASSFRWGQTDTQYF
>TRBV15|14|TRBJ2-3
CATSTGKRTDTQYF
>TRBV4-3|16|TRBJ2-1
CASSRDLAGEGNEQFF